Listed here are 25 T cell receptor beta chains from one sample, sequenced in a study of blood T cell repertoires in COVID-19. Some clones are missing from TCRdb's copy, which holds only in-frame ones; the method was immunoSEQ multiplex PCR. The repertoire holds fewer than 150,000 clones, with about 85% as singletons. The material sequenced was peripheral blood. Receptor source: a human donor in a cohort sampled during active COVID-19.

In nucleotides, the CDR3 is TGCGCCAGCAGCCAAGATCCCGGACTAGCGGGCTCCTACAATGAGCAGTTCTTC. Translated: CASSQDPGLAGSYNEQFF. The gene calls are TRBV4-1 and TRBJ2-1, with TRBD2 matching over 11 bases. This CDR3 has 18 amino acids. CDR1 and CDR2 from the germline V gene are MGHRA and YSYEKL. The V segment lost 0 bases and the J segment 0 bases; nucleotides outside the gene matches: 4.

The rearrangement links TRBV7-9 to TRBJ2-3; 12 bases align to TRBD2. The CDR3 extends over 17 amino acids. The germline V gene encodes CDR1 SEHNR and CDR2 FQNEAQ (reference sequence). The ends lost 3 bases at V and 5 bases at J; junction bases unmatched: 9. The CDR3 DNA reads as TGTGCCAGCAGCTTGGGACTAGCGGGTCTGTCTGGAGATACGCAGTATTTT. Amino acids: CASSLGLAGLSGDTQYF.

The chain recombines TRBV4-2 with TRBJ2-1; 10 bases align to TRBD2. V lost 0 bases, J lost 3 bases, and 11 bases stayed unmatched. Germline assignment: CDR1 LGHNA and CDR2 YNFKEQ. This CDR3 has 19 amino acids. CDR3 amino acids: CASSQEGGTLAGVYNEQFF. For the CDR3, the DNA is TGTGCCAGCAGCCAAGAAGGGGGGACTCTAGCGGGAGTCTACAATGAGCAGTTCTTC.

This chain joins TRBV11-2 and TRBJ2-2, with D tentatively TRBD1 (5 bases). Germline CDR1 reads SGHAT; CDR2 reads FQNNGV. This CDR3 spans 14 amino acids. Trimming shortened V by 7 bases and J by 1 base, and 10 bases separated the two germline ends. CDR3 protein: CASTGDRNTGELFF. In nucleotides, the CDR3 is TGTGCCAGCACAGGTGACAGGAACACCGGGGAGCTGTTTTTT.

J is TRBJ1-5 and V is TRBV2; no clear D. Trimming cost V 0 bases and J 2 bases, with 8 bases left between them. This CDR3 is built from 15 residues. Germline CDR1 is SNHLY and CDR2 is FYNNEI. The CDR3 region is CASSEARMRNQPQHF. Written as DNA, the CDR3 is TGTGCCAGCAGTGAAGCCAGGATGCGCAATCAGCCCCAGCATTTT. The full variable domain, completed using reference TRBV2 and TRBJ1-5, is EPEVTQTPSHQVTQMGQEVILRCVPISNHLYFYWYRQILGQKVEFLVSFYNNEISEKSEIFDDQFSVERPDGSNFTLKIRSTKLEDSAMYFCASSEARMRNQPQHFGDGTRLSIL.

The V and J genes are TRBV19 and TRBJ2-1; D unclear. The germline V gene has CDR1 LNHDA and CDR2 SQIVND (reference sequence). Trimming cost V 3 bases and J 8 bases, with 5 bases left between them. The CDR3 runs 11 residues. As DNA, the CDR3 is TGTGCCAGTAGTATGAGGTATGAGCAGTTCTTC. It translates to CASSMRYEQFF. The full variable domain, rest sourced from reference TRBV19 and TRBJ2-1, is DGGITQSPKYLFRKEGQNVTLSCEQNLNHDAMYWYRQDPGQGLRLIYYSQIVNDFQKGDIAEGYSVSREKKESFPLTVTSAQKNPTAFYLCASSMRYEQFFGPGTRLTVL.

The rearrangement uses TRBV11-2 and TRBJ2-2; 8 positions match TRBD1. J was trimmed by 4 bases and V by 2 bases; bases with no gene match: 3. There are 15 residues in the CDR3. CDR1 is SGHAT, CDR2 FQNNGV, per germline. Here the CDR3 reads CASSLRTGSTGELFF. DNA of the CDR3: TGTGCCAGCAGCTTAAGGACAGGGTCCACCGGGGAGCTGTTTTTT.

The genes are TRBV5-1 and TRBJ1-4, with TRBD1 identical over 9 bases. V lost 7 bases and J lost 7; bases outside the gene matches: 5. Germline-derived CDR1 and CDR2 are SGHRS and YFSETQ. The CDR3 spans 13 residues. The CDR3 is CASRQGGSEKLFF. CDR3 nucleotides: TGCGCCAGCCGACAGGGGGGGAGTGAAAAACTGTTTTTT.

Points on this clone: Other DNA sequences within the sample encode an identical CDR3. The V gene is TRBV4-2, the J gene TRBJ1-3, with no clear D. V lost 0 bases to trimming and J lost 4 bases, with 10 bases between them. The germline gives CDR1 LGHNA, CDR2 YNFKEQ. The length of the CDR3 is 15 residues. CDR3 sequence reads: CASSQDRGVGNTIYF. The CDR3 bases are TGTGCCAGCAGCCAAGATCGGGGTGTGGGAAACACCATATATTTT.

The chain uses TRBV28 and TRBJ2-7; perhaps TRBD2 as D (6 bases). Germline CDR1 MDHEN, CDR2 SYDVKM. This CDR3 has 14 amino acids. V was trimmed by 3 bases and J by 3 bases, leaving 12 bases between them. CDR3 DNA sequence: TGTGCCAGCAGTTTGAAGGAGGGAATCTACGAGCAGTACTTC. It is translated as CASSLKEGIYEQYF.

This sequence joins TRBV24-1 and TRBJ2-5; 9 bases line up with TRBD2. The J segment lost 3 bases and the V segment lost 3 bases, leaving 4 bases of the junction unmatched. Germline lookup yields CDR1 KGHDR and CDR2 SFDVKD. CDR3 length: 15 amino acids. The CDR3 DNA reads as TGTGCCACCAGTGATCCCCGACTAGCGGAAGAGACCCAGTACTTC. Its protein is CATSDPRLAEETQYF.

This clone was found once. The chain employs TRBV3-1 (or the pseudogene TRBV3-2) and TRBJ2-3, with 10 bases identical to TRBD2. CDR3 size: 14 residues. The J segment lost 6 bases and the V segment lost 7 bases, leaving 7 bases of the junction unmatched. Germline values: CDR1 LGHDT, CDR2 YNNKEL (reference sequence). The CDR3 coding sequence is TGTGCCAGCAAAGATAGCGGGGGGCGGGATACGCAGTATTTT. Amino acids: CASKDSGGRDTQYF.

The genes are TRBV6-6 and TRBJ2-1; D possibly corresponds to TRBD2 (6 bases). V was pared by 6 bases and J by 5 bases, with 20 bases between. CDR1 is MNHNY, CDR2 SVGAGI, per germline (reference sequence). There are 16 residues in the CDR3. CDR3 amino acids: CASSPLRERVNNEQFF. The CDR3 DNA is TGTGCCAGCAGCCCCCTGAGGGAGCGGGTAAACAATGAGCAGTTCTTC.

The chain links TRBV7-8 to TRBJ2-6; no clear D. This CDR3 contains 16 residues. Trimming cost V 5 bases and J 1 base, with 12 bases left between them. The germline V gene has CDR1 SGHVS and CDR2 FQNEAQ. The CDR3 protein is CASSPTTFSGANVLTF. The CDR3 coding sequence is TGTGCCAGCAGCCCAACGACATTTTCTGGGGCCAACGTCCTGACTTTC.

This clone was recorded a few times. The chain has TRBV4-1 and TRBJ1-5; TRBD1 matches 9 bases. The germline gives CDR1 MGHRA, CDR2 YSYEKL. V shed 2 bases and J 0 bases; nucleotides not matched to a gene: 2. There are 16 residues in the CDR3. DNA for the CDR3: TGCGCCAGCAGCCAACCGGGACAGGGTAGCAATCAGCCCCAGCATTTT. It yields the protein CASSQPGQGSNQPQHF.

CDR3: CASSPSSGTPTDTQYF. The CDR3 DNA sequence: TGCGCCAGCAGCCCTAGTAGCGGGACCCCCACAGATACGCAGTATTTT. V is TRBV5-1 and J is TRBJ2-3, with 8 positions matching TRBD2. The CDR3 has 16 amino acids. Germline CDR1 and CDR2: SGHRS and YFSETQ. V was clipped by 4 bases and J by 2 bases; unmatched bases: 9.

Only one count was recorded for this clone. V gene TRBV18 combines with J gene TRBJ1-5; D is possibly TRBD1 (5 bases). V gave up 6 bases and J gave up 7 bases, with 13 bases separating them. CDR3 length equals 13 residues. CDR1 is KGHSH and CDR2 is LQKENI in the germline V gene. CDR3 region: CASSPGVGQPQHF. CDR3 sequence (DNA): TGTGCCAGCTCGCCGGGGGTCGGACAGCCCCAGCATTTT.

The chain couples TRBV12-2 to TRBJ2-5; no check of the table's D call, TRBD1, against the DNA was made. TRBV12-2 is reported as a pseudogene. The CDR3 extends over 16 amino acids. The CDR3 reads CASPPHPGPGGETQYF. CDR3 bases: TGTGCAAGTCCCCCGCACCCGGGACCAGGGGGTGAGACCCAGTACTTC.

V is TRBV27 and J is TRBJ1-5; a weak D match, TRBD1 (5 bases). The CDR3 consists of 14 residues. The ends were cut back, 2 bases at V and 6 bases at J, with 11 bases in the middle. From germline, CDR1 is MNHEY and CDR2 SMNVEV (reference sequence). Here the CDR3 reads CASSLSQGGQPQHF. In nucleotides, the CDR3 is TGTGCCAGCAGTTTAAGCCAGGGTGGTCAGCCCCAGCATTTT.

The chain carries TRBV19 and TRBJ1-5; 7 nucleotides line up with TRBD1. Trimming took 5 bases from V and 7 from J; bases not matched to a gene: 5. The CDR3 totals 13 residues. Germline V CDR1 and CDR2: LNHDA, SQIVND (reference sequence). CDR3 residues: CASSETGTQPQHF. CDR3 DNA: TGTGCCAGTAGTGAGACAGGGACGCAGCCCCAGCATTTT. The whole variable domain, filled in from reference TRBV19 and TRBJ1-5, reads DGGITQSPKYLFRKEGQNVTLSCEQNLNHDAMYWYRQDPGQGLRLIYYSQIVNDFQKGDIAEGYSVSREKKESFPLTVTSAQKNPTAFYLCASSETGTQPQHFGDGTRLSIL.

V and J are TRBV4-1 and TRBJ2-7, with 15 nucleotides matching TRBD2. The CDR3 extends over 16 amino acids. Germline V gene sequence: CDR1 MGHRA, CDR2 YSYEKL. Trimming cost V 4 bases and J 7 bases; bases outside gene matches: 8. This chain's CDR3 is CASSPRTSGGAQEQYF. The CDR3 DNA reads TGCGCCAGCAGCCCCCGGACTAGCGGGGGGGCCCAGGAGCAGTACTTC.

The CDR3 here is CATSRDAAGGTEAFF. The CDR3 bases are TGTGCCACCAGCAGAGATGCGGCGGGGGGCACTGAAGCTTTCTTT. This chain joins TRBV15 and TRBJ1-1; D may be TRBD1 (5 bases). This CDR3 has 15 amino acids. Per the germline V gene, CDR1 is LNHNV and CDR2 is YYDKDF (reference sequence). Trimming stripped 0 bases from V and 4 bases from J, with 12 bases between.

The chain couples TRBV5-4 to TRBJ2-1, with 12 bases that match TRBD2. V gave up 3 bases and J gave up 1 base; unmatched junction bases: 8. Germline-derived CDR1 and CDR2 are SGHNT and YYREEE (reference sequence). The CDR3 is 18 amino acids. In nucleotides, the CDR3 is TGTGCCAGCAGCTCCGGGACTAGCGGGTTCCGTTCCTACAATGAGCAGTTCTTC. Protein sequence: CASSSGTSGFRSYNEQFF.

The chain uses TRBV10-3 and TRBJ2-5, with 7 bases fitting TRBD2. Trimming took 0 bases from V and 3 from J; bases not matched to a gene: 1. This CDR3 is built from 14 residues. CDR1 ENHRY and CDR2 SYGVKD come from the germline V gene. CDR3: CAISESGREETQYF. CDR3 bases: TGTGCCATCAGTGAGTCAGGGAGGGAAGAGACCCAGTACTTC.

The CDR3 region has the DNA TGTGCCACCAGTGATTTGTTTATTGGCTGGGGGCCGCCCAATCAGCCCCAGCATTTT. Translation: CATSDLFIGWGPPNQPQHF. The rearrangement uses TRBV24-1 and TRBJ1-5, with D perhaps TRBD1 (6 bases). This CDR3 region has 19 residues. With 0 bases removed from V and 3 bases from J, the gap between germline ends came to 20 bases. Germline lookup yields CDR1 KGHDR and CDR2 SFDVKD.